This T cell receptor beta chain originates from a study of blood T cell repertoires in COVID-19. At the level of the study: Sample material is recorded as cDNA or gDNA derived from T cells, B-cell-depleted T cells, or PBMCs.

Trimming cost V 0 bases and J 3 bases, with 9 bases left between them. Germline V gene sequence: CDR1 MNHEY, CDR2 SVGEGT. This CDR3 has 14 amino acids. Generated by immunoSEQ multiplex PCR, the TCRdb table keeps only in-frame clones and is missing some. This table has roughly 130,000 clones, approximately 84% appearing once. Material: peripheral blood. This chain uses TRBV6-2 or TRBV6-3 with TRBJ2-7; D not resolved. The source is an older woman with acute or convalescent COVID-19. For the CDR3, the DNA is TGTGCCAGCAGTTACTCCCCCCACAGCTACGAGCAGTACTTC. It yields the protein CASSYSPHSYEQYF.